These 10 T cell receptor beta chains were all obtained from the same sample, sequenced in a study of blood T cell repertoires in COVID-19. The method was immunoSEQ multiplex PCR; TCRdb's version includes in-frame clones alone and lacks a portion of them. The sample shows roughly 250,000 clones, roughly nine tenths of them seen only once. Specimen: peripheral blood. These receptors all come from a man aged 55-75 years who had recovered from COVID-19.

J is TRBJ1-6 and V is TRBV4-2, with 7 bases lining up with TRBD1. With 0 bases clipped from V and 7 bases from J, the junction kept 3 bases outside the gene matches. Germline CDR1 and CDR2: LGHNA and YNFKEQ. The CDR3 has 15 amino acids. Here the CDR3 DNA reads TGTGCCAGCAGCCAAGAGGGACAGCCGAATTCACCCCTCCACTTT. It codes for CASSQEGQPNSPLHF.

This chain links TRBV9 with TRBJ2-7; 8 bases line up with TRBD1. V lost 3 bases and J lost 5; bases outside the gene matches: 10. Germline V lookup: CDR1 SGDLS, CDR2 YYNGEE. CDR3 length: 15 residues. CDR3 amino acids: CASSGRDRFPHEQYF. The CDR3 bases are TGTGCCAGCAGCGGCCGGGACAGGTTCCCCCACGAGCAGTACTTC.

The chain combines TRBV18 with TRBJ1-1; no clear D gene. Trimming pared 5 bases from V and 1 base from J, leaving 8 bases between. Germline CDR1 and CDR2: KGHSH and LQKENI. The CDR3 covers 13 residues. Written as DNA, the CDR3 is TGTGCCAGCTCATTCCCAGGGAACACTGAAGCTTTCTTT. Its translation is CASSFPGNTEAFF.

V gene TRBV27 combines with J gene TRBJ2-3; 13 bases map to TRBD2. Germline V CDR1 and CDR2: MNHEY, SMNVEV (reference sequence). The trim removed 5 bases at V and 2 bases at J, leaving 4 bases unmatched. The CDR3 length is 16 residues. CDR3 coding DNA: TGTGCCAGCAGTCCAACTAGCGGGGGGGTCACAGATACGCAGTATTTT. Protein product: CASSPTSGGVTDTQYF.

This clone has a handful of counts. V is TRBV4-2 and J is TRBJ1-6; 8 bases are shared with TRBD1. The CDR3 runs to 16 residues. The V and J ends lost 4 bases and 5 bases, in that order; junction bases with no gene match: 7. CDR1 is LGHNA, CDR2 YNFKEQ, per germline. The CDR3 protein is CASSRFEDRDNSPLHF. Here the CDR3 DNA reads TGTGCCAGCAGCCGCTTCGAGGACAGGGATAATTCACCCCTCCACTTT.

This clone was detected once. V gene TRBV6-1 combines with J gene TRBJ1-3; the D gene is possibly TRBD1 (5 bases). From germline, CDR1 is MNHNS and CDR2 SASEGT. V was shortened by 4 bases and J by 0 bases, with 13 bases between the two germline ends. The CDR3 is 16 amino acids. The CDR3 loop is CASSVWGRNSGNTIYF. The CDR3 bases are TGTGCCAGCAGTGTTTGGGGCAGGAACTCTGGAAACACCATATATTTT.

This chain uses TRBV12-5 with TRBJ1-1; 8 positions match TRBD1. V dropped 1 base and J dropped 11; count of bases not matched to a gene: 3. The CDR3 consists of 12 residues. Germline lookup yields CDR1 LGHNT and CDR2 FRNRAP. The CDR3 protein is CASGLGQGKAFF. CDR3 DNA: TGTGCTAGTGGTTTGGGACAGGGGAAGGCTTTCTTT.

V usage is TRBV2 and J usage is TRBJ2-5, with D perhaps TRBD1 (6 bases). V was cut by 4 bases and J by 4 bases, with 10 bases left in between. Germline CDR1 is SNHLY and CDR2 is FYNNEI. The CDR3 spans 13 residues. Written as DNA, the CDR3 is TGTGCCAGCAGTGGTCAGGGGATAGAGACCCAGTACTTC. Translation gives CASSGQGIETQYF.

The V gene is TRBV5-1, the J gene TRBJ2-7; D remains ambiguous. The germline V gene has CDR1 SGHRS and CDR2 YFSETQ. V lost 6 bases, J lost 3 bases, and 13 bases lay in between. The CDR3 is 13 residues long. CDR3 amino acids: CASTTEPFYEQYF. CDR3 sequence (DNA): TGCGCCAGCACCACTGAACCCTTCTACGAGCAGTACTTC.

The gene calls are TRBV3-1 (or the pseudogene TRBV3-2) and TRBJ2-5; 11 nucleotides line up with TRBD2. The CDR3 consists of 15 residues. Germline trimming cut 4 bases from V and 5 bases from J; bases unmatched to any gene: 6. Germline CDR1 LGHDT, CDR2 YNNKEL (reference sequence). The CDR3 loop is CASSRASGGPETQYF. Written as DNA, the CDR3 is TGTGCCAGCAGCCGGGCTAGCGGGGGGCCGGAGACCCAGTACTTC.